Given below is one TCR beta chain in context. The data were obtained in a study of technical replicates of blood from several donors. The method was immunoSEQ multiplex PCR; TCRdb's version includes in-frame clones alone and lacks a portion of them. Among more than 65,000 clones listed, 85% to 95% were seen once. The CDR3 has 12 amino acids. Trimming cost V 7 bases and J 0 bases, with 9 bases left between them. Germline CDR1 and CDR2: SQVTM and ANQGSEA. Sequences were obtained from T cells isolated from PBMCs. V gene TRBV29-1 combines with J gene TRBJ2-5; TRBD1 is a possible D gene (6 bases). The receptor comes from a human donor in good health. CDR3 coding DNA: TGCAGCGGTAACAGGGACCAAGAGACCCAGTACTTC. Residues: CSGNRDQETQYF.